The entry below describes one TCR beta chain. The antigen is undetermined. Assay: immunoSEQ multiplex PCR; the TCRdb copy retains only in-frame clones and omits some. The sample records 55,000 to 85,000 clones, roughly nine tenths being singletons. This entry is derived from a study of OX40 agonist ivuxolimab in advanced cancers. Study in general: The patients' treatment was ivuxolimab, an agonistic anti-OX40 (CD134) antibody. General study findings and limits: Expanded clones were, on average, more numerous in CD8+ T cells than in CD4+.

With 4 bases clipped from V and 4 bases from J, the junction kept 7 bases outside the gene matches. The CDR3 runs to 16 residues. CDR1 is SGHAT and CDR2 is FQNNGV in the germline V gene. The sequencing here drew on CD4+ or CD8+ T cells sorted from blood, taken in a trial of the OX40 agonist ivuxolimab. The TCR originated in an adult with an advanced solid tumor such as melanoma, head and neck, liver or kidney cancer. The V call is TRBV11-2, the J call TRBJ1-2; 12 positions agree with TRBD1. The CDR3 spells CASSYHRDRGPYGYTF. DNA for the CDR3: TGTGCCAGCAGCTACCACCGGGACAGGGGGCCCTATGGCTACACCTTC. Supplemented by reference TRBV11-2 and TRBJ1-2, the full variable domain reads EAGVAQSPRYKIIEKRQSVAFWCNPISGHATLYWYQQILGQGPKLLIQFQNNGVVDDSQLPKDRFSAERLKGVDSTLKIQPAKLEDSAVYLCASSYHRDRGPYGYTFGSGTRLTVV.